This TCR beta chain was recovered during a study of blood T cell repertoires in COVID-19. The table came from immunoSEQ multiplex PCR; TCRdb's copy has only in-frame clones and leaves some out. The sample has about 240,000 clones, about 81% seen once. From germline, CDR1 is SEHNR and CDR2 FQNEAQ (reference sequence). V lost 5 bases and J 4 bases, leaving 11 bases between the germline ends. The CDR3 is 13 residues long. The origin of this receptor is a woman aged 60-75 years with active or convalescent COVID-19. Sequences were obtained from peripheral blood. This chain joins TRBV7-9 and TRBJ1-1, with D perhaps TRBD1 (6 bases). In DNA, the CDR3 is TGTGCCAGCAGCCATAACAGGGCCACTGAAGCTTTCTTT. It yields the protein CASSHNRATEAFF.